Listed below are T cell receptor beta chains from one sample, sequenced in a study of T-cell reconstitution after alpha-beta-depleted transplantation in children. TCRdb redid the calling of the PCR reads with MiXCR, one entry per CDR3 protein. The sample has 240,000 or so distinct CDR3 sequences, around 12% seen once. Source: PBMCs from the stem cell graft donor, taken from the stem cell graft. The receptors shown here come from a human donor who donated a stem cell graft to a child with acute lymphoblastic leukemia. The CDR3 runs from the conserved cysteine through the conserved F or W. Each record gives: clone size, D gene, V gene, J gene, CDR3 DNA, CDR3 protein. The D gene is left open where the match is weak. Clone size is given for some rows only: seen once, a few or many times, or a class if the clone is expanded.

many,.,TRBV5-1,TRBJ2-5,TGCGCCAGCACCGACGTGAGGGGCAAAGAGACCCAGTACTTC,CASTDVRGKETQYF
many,TRBD1,TRBV7-2,TRBJ1-1,TGTGCCAGCAGCCCACACAGGGGGCACACTGAAGCTTTCTTT,CASSPHRGHTEAFF
many,.,TRBV28,TRBJ2-1,TGTGCCAGCAGCCCTACGTTTGGGGTGACGGGAGCGTCGGGCAATGAGCAGTTCTTC,CASSPTFGVTGASGNEQFF
many,.,TRBV9,TRBJ2-7,TGTGCCAGCAGCTCCGGAGGTGGGGATTCCTACGAGCAGTACTTC,CASSSGGGDSYEQYF
many,.,TRBV10-3,TRBJ2-2,TGTGCCCTCCGTGGGCAGGGCGGGGAGCTGTTTTTT,CALRGQGGELFF
.,.,TRBV16,TRBJ1-4,TGTGCCAGCAGCCAATCTTCGGGTGGGGGACCTAATTTT,CASSQSSGGGPNF
few,TRBD2,TRBV29-1,TRBJ2-1,TGCAGCTTACGGACTAGCGGGAGGGTCCGTGATGAGCAGTTCTTC,CSLRTSGRVRDEQFF
many,.,TRBV28,TRBJ2-5,TGTGCCAGCAGCCGAGACAGAACGAGTCAAGAGACCCAGTACTTC,CASSRDRTSQETQYF
many,TRBD2,TRBV7-8,TRBJ2-1,TGTGCCAGCAGCTTGGGACTAAGGGCGGACAATGAGCAGTTCTTC,CASSLGLRADNEQFF
many,TRBD2,TRBV15,TRBJ2-5,TGTGCCACCAGCAGAGATCGAGAGGGAGGGGAGACCCAGTACTTC,CATSRDREGGETQYF
many,TRBD1,TRBV20-1,TRBJ1-1,TGCAGTGCTACAAGGGGGCGATCGGGCACTGAAGCTTTCTTT,CSATRGRSGTEAFF
many,.,TRBV2,TRBJ1-2,TGTGCCAGCATCTCCAGGGTTAACTATGGCTACACCTTC,CASISRVNYGYTF
many,TRBD2,TRBV7-2,TRBJ2-6,TGTGCCAGCAGCTTTTTCGGACTAGCGGGGGCTGGGGCCAACGTCCTGACTTTC,CASSFFGLAGAGANVLTF
many,TRBD1,TRBV20-1,TRBJ1-5,TGCAGTGCATCGGGACAGGGACAGCCCCAGCATTTT,CSASGQGQPQHF
many,.,TRBV15,TRBJ1-1,TGTGCCACCAGCAGAGATTATATCGGGACTGAAGCTTTCTTT,CATSRDYIGTEAFF
.,.,TRBV5-1,TRBJ2-7,TGCGCCAGCAGCTACCGACAGGAGGTTGACGAGCAGTACTTC,CASSYRQEVDEQYF
many,.,TRBV28,TRBJ2-7,TGTGCCAGCAGCTCACGGGGCCCGCCGGGGGAGCAGTACTTC,CASSSRGPPGEQYF
many,.,TRBV7-2,TRBJ1-1,TGTGCCAGCAGCTTAAGGAACCGGGATGAAGCTTTCTTT,CASSLRNRDEAFF
many,.,TRBV5-6,TRBJ1-1,TGTGCCAGCAGCACAACGGGTGTACGGATGAACACTGAAGCTTTCTTT,CASSTTGVRMNTEAFF
many,TRBD1,TRBV27,TRBJ1-1,TGTGCCAGCAGTTTATTGTCCAGGGGGCTGAACACTGAAGCTTTCTTT,CASSLLSRGLNTEAFF
many,TRBD1,TRBV10-2,TRBJ2-2,TGCGCCAGCAAGTGGGACAGGGTTTCCACCGGGGAGCTGTTTTTT,CASKWDRVSTGELFF
many,TRBD1,TRBV20-1,TRBJ2-7,TGCAGTGCACAGGGGGCTATGGCGTACGAGCAGTACTTC,CSAQGAMAYEQYF
many,.,TRBV29-1,TRBJ1-4,TGCAGCGTCGGAAAGGTTGGGGATGAAAAACTGTTTTTT,CSVGKVGDEKLFF
many,.,TRBV7-2,TRBJ2-3,TGTGCCTCTGTCGTCCGCCCAGATACGCAGTATTTT,CASVVRPDTQYF
.,TRBD1,TRBV19,TRBJ2-2,TGTGCCAGTAGTGTACAGGGGGCGACCGGGGAGCTGTTTTTT,CASSVQGATGELFF
few,.,TRBV5-1,TRBJ1-1,TGCGCCAGCAGCCCGGGGGGCTTAGGGGCTTTCTTT,CASSPGGLGAFF
many,.,TRBV20-1,TRBJ2-2,TGCAGTGCTAGAGATCGTTTAGCGGGGGAGCTGTTTTTT,CSARDRLAGELFF
many,TRBD1,TRBV12-3/TRBV12-4,TRBJ2-7,TGTGCCAGCAGCCAACAGGGGATTGGGAACGAGCAGTACTTC,CASSQQGIGNEQYF
.,TRBD1,TRBV20-1,TRBJ2-7,TGCTGTGCTACCGGGACAGGGGGGGACCAACGGTACGAGCAGTACTTC,CCATGTGGDQRYEQYF
few,.,TRBV7-2,TRBJ2-7,TGTGCCAGCAGCACTCAACCGGGACCAACCTACGAGCAGTACTTC,CASSTQPGPTYEQYF
many,.,TRBV6-5,TRBJ2-7,TGTGCCAGCAGTTACTTAACGGGAGAGCAGTACTTC,CASSYLTGEQYF
.,TRBD1,TRBV10-3,TRBJ2-2,TGTGCCACCACCCTGGGACAGGGGAGCACCGGGGAGCTGTTTTTT,CATTLGQGSTGELFF
many,.,TRBV28,TRBJ1-3,TGTGCCAGCACCCGGACCCCTGGAAACACCATATATTTT,CASTRTPGNTIYF
many,.,TRBV28,TRBJ2-7,TGTGCCAGCAGTTTTTCAGGGGCGCTGACCTCCTACGAGCAGTACTTC,CASSFSGALTSYEQYF
few,.,TRBV18,TRBJ2-7,TGTGCCAGCTCACCCGGGGCAGGGGAAAACGAGCAGTACTTC,CASSPGAGENEQYF
many,TRBD2,TRBV20-1,TRBJ2-7,TGCAGTGCTATACCGGGACTAGCACGCGAGCAGTACTTC,CSAIPGLAREQYF
many,.,TRBV28,TRBJ2-5,TGTGCCAGCCGGCTTGGAGAGACCCAGTACTTC,CASRLGETQYF
.,TRBD2,TRBV3-1,TRBJ2-5,TGTGCCTGCACCCAAGATTCTCTAGCGGGGGGGGACTACGAGACCCAGTACTTC,CACTQDSLAGGDYETQYF
many,TRBD1,TRBV6-1,TRBJ1-6,TGTGCCAGCAGTCGACAGGGCGGAGATTCACCCCTCCACTTT,CASSRQGGDSPLHF
many,.,TRBV5-1,TRBJ2-5,TGCGCCAGCAGCTTGAGGGGCTTCGGAGAGACCCAGTACTTC,CASSLRGFGETQYF
many,TRBD2,TRBV6-2/TRBV6-3,TRBJ2-2,TGTGCCAGCAGTTTACTACGACTAGCGGGAGGGCCTCGGACCGGGGAGCTGTTTTTT,CASSLLRLAGGPRTGELFF
many,TRBD2,TRBV29-1,TRBJ2-7,TGCAGCGTTGAGCGCGGGAGTAAATACGAGCAGTACTTC,CSVERGSKYEQYF
few,TRBD1,TRBV5-1,TRBJ2-5,TGCGCCACTGGACAGGGAGGTCAAGAGACCCAGTACTTC,CATGQGGQETQYF
many,.,TRBV6-2/TRBV6-3,TRBJ1-5,TGTGCCAGCAGTTACACCCCTAATAGCAATCAGCCCCAGCATTTT,CASSYTPNSNQPQHF
many,.,TRBV7-2,TRBJ2-1,TGTGCCAGCAGCCCCCGGGGGCTGTACAATGAGCAGTTCTTC,CASSPRGLYNEQFF
many,.,TRBV20-1,TRBJ1-5,TGCAGTGCTAGGCAAGACGAACTTTGGCCCCAGCATTTT,CSARQDELWPQHF
many,.,TRBV12-3/TRBV12-4,TRBJ1-1,TGTGCCAGCAGTTTCGCGGGAACTGAAGCTTTCTTT,CASSFAGTEAFF
.,.,TRBV20-1,TRBJ1-1,TGCAGTGCTAGAAGGAGAACAGCTGAAGCTTTCTTT,CSARRRTAEAFF
.,.,TRBV10-3,TRBJ2-3,TGTGCCATCAGCGACGGGCTCAGCACAGATACGCAGTATTTT,CAISDGLSTDTQYF
many,.,TRBV20-1,TRBJ2-7,TGCAGTGCTCCTACAGGGAGCGAGCAGTACTTC,CSAPTGSEQYF
many,.,TRBV6-1,TRBJ2-7,TGTGCCAGCCAACGATCCAGGGGGAGGTACTACGAGCAGTACTTC,CASQRSRGRYYEQYF
.,.,TRBV10-3,TRBJ2-7,TGTGCCATCAGTGAGGGGTGGTCCGACGAGCAGTACTTC,CAISEGWSDEQYF
few,.,TRBV7-2,TRBJ1-5,TGTGCCAGCAGCCCCCCGGGGACCGTCAATCAGCCCCAGCATTTT,CASSPPGTVNQPQHF
.,.,TRBV7-2,TRBJ1-5,TGTGCCAGCAGCTTAGCCAGGGCAGGCAATCAGCCCCAGCATTTT,CASSLARAGNQPQHF